The 12 T cell receptor beta chains below all came from one sample that was sequenced in a study of T cells in Graves' hyperthyroidism and ophthalmopathy. Amplification of TCR beta CDR3 regions was performed using RNA transcripts as template. Researchers ran a first-round RT-PCR on the TCR CDR3 using the HTBI primer set. Via MiXCR, TCRdb re-called the multiplex PCR reads, giving one row per CDR3 protein. This table has some 620,000 distinct CDR3 sequences, about a sixth appearing once. The sample comprised blood. These receptors were obtained from a woman in her 30s with Graves' hyperthyroidism.

The table lists this clonotype with a few counts. The chain carries TRBV12-3 or TRBV12-4 and TRBJ1-1, with D possibly being TRBD1 (6 bases). V gave up 3 bases and J gave up 5 bases, with 19 bases separating them. The CDR3 runs 16 residues. The chain's CDR3 is CASSLSPGTGRTEAFF. DNA of the CDR3: TGTGCCAGCAGTTTGTCCCCTGGTACAGGGCGGACTGAAGCTTTCTTT.

Details on this clonotype: A read error may account for a junction end that differs from germline. The chain carries TRBV5-1 and TRBJ2-7; D could derive from TRBD1 or TRBD2 (5 bases each). The CDR3 runs 15 residues. Germline CDR1 SGHRS, CDR2 YFSETQ. Written as DNA, the CDR3 is TGCGCCGGCAGCTTGGGACCTCTATCTTACGGGGAGCAGTACTTC. It encodes CAGSLGPLSYGEQYF.

As to this clonotype: A single base separates this from a much larger clone, so it may be a read error. The gene calls are TRBV3-1 and TRBJ1-2; the D is unclear. CDR3 length equals 11 residues. The V and J ends lost 4 bases and 4 bases respectively, with 4 bases between them. The germline V gene has CDR1 LGHDT and CDR2 YNNKEL (reference sequence). CDR3 in DNA: TGTGCCAGCAGCCGTTTCTATGGCTACACCTTC. Translated, it gives CASSRFYGYTF.

This clonotype was picked up a small number of times. The CDR3 DNA sequence: TGTGCCAGCAGCCCCTCACTAGCGGGGTCCTACGAGCAGTACTTC. The encoded protein is CASSPSLAGSYEQYF. This sequence joins TRBV13 and TRBJ2-7, with 10 bases lining up with TRBD2. This CDR3 has 15 amino acids. V lost 5 bases, J lost 1 base, and 5 bases stayed unmatched. CDR1 is PRHDT and CDR2 is FYEKMQ in the germline V gene (reference sequence). The variable domain in full, completed from reference TRBV13 and TRBJ2-7, reads AAGVIQSPRHLIKEKRETATLKCYPIPRHDTVYWYQQGPGQDPQFLISFYEKMQSDKGSIPDRFSAQQFSDYHSELNMSSLELGDSALYFCASSPSLAGSYEQYFGPGTRLTVT.

The gene calls are TRBV20-1 and TRBJ1-6, with D maybe TRBD1 (5 bases). The CDR3 length is 15 residues. V lost 6 bases and J lost 7, with 19 bases in between. Germline V gene lookup returns CDR1 DFQATT and CDR2 SNEGSKA (reference sequence). CDR3 loop: CSAPRDRGGNSPLHF. CDR3 in DNA: TGCAGTGCCCCCAGGGATCGAGGCGGGAATTCACCCCTCCACTTT.

This clonotype occurred many times. V and J are TRBV20-1 and TRBJ2-7; 8 bases match TRBD1. The germline V gene has CDR1 DFQATT and CDR2 SNEGSKA (reference sequence). With V trimmed by 6 bases and J by 3 bases, 13 bases remained unmatched. The CDR3 totals 15 residues. The CDR3 sequence is CSATSNRDRGYEQYF. Written as DNA, the CDR3 is TGCAGTGCCACCAGCAACCGAGACAGGGGCTACGAGCAGTACTTC.

This clonotype was detected only a few times. The chain couples TRBV19 to TRBJ1-2, with D possibly being TRBD1 (5 bases). Germline loops: CDR1 LNHDA, CDR2 SQIVND (reference sequence). V was trimmed by 6 bases and J by 0 bases, leaving 14 bases between them. The CDR3 sequence is 15 residues long. CDR3 sequence reads: CASSRTGASNYGYTF. In nucleotides, the CDR3 is TGTGCCAGTAGCCGGACCGGGGCGTCTAACTATGGCTACACCTTC.

The chain links TRBV6-1 to TRBJ2-7; 7 bases line up with TRBD2. V trimming: 5 bases; J trimming: 2 bases; junction bases outside the gene matches: 12. CDR3 length: 16 amino acids. In germline, CDR1 is MNHNS, CDR2 SASEGT. The CDR3 loop is CASSPSSGLVAYEQYF. The DNA for the CDR3 is TGTGCCAGCAGTCCCTCTAGCGGCTTAGTTGCCTACGAGCAGTACTTC.

This clonotype was detected ten times or more. This sequence joins TRBV18 and TRBJ2-3; possibly TRBD2 for D (5 bases). Per the germline V gene, CDR1 is KGHSH and CDR2 is LQKENI. The CDR3 totals 12 residues. The V end was cut by 5 bases, the J end by 6 bases, with 9 bases between. The CDR3 DNA is TGTGCCAGCTCAACGGCGGGTGATACGCAGTATTTT. It specifies CASSTAGDTQYF.

This clonotype appeared a few times. The rearrangement uses TRBV7-2 and TRBJ1-1; no clear D. The CDR3 runs to 14 residues. Per the germline V gene, CDR1 is SGHTA and CDR2 is FQGNSA. V was shortened by 3 bases and J by 1 base, with 9 bases between the two germline ends. CDR3 nucleotides: TGTGCCAGCAGCTTTACACGGACGAACACTGAAGCTTTCTTT. It encodes CASSFTRTNTEAFF.

Details on this clonotype: The junction and the germline gene differ at one end; a read error may be behind it. J is TRBJ2-1 and V is TRBV6-1; TRBD2 is a possible D gene (6 bases). This CDR3 is built from 12 residues. Germline assignment: CDR1 MNHNS and CDR2 SASEGT. For the CDR3, the DNA is TGTGTCAGCATTCGGGACTCGCATGAGCAGTTCTTC. Translating gives CVSIRDSHEQFF.

This clonotype was observed at least ten times. This sequence joins TRBV2 and TRBJ2-3; D not certain. The CDR3 consists of 14 residues. Germline lookup yields CDR1 SNHLY and CDR2 FYNNEI. V lost 7 bases, J lost 0 bases, and 11 bases lay in between. The CDR3: CASTPFASTDTQYF. In DNA, the CDR3 is TGTGCCAGCACCCCCTTCGCTAGCACAGATACGCAGTATTTT.